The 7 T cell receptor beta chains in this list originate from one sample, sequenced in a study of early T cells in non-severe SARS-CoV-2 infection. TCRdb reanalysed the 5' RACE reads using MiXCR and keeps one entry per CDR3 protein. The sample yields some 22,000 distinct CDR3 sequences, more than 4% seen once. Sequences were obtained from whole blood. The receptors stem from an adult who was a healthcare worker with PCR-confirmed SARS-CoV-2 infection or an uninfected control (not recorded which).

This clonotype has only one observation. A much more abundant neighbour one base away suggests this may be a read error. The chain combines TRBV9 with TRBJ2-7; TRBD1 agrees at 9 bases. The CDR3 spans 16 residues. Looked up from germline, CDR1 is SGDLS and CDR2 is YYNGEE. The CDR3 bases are TGTGCCAGCGGCGTTGGAGTAGGGACAGGGTCCGACGAGCAGTACTTC. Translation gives CASGVGVGTGSDEQYF.

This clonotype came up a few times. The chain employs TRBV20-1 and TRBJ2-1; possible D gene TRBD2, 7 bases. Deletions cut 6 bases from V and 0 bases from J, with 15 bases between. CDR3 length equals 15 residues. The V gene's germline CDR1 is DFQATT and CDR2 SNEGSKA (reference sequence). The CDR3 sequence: CSAPGGVSSYNEQFF. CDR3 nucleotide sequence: TGCAGTGCACCGGGGGGCGTATCCTCCTACAATGAGCAGTTCTTC.

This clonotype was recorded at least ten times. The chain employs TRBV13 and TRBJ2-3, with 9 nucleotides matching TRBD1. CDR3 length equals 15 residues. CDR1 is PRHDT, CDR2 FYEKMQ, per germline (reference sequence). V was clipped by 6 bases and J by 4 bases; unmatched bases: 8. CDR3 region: CASSPRTGAADTQYF. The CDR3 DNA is TGTGCCAGCAGTCCCAGGACAGGGGCGGCAGATACGCAGTATTTT. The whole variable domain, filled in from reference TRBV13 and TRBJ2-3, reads AAGVIQSPRHLIKEKRETATLKCYPIPRHDTVYWYQQGPGQDPQFLISFYEKMQSDKGSIPDRFSAQQFSDYHSELNMSSLELGDSALYFCASSPRTGAADTQYFGPGTRLTVL.

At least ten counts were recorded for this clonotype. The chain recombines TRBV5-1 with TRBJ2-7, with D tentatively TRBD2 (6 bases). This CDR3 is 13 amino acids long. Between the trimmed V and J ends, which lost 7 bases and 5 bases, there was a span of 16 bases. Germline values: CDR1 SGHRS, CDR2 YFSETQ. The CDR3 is CASSYAPGDEQYF. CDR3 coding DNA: TGCGCCAGCTCATACGCCCCGGGGGACGAGCAGTACTTC. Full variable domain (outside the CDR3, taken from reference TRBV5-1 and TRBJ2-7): KAGVTQTPRYLIKTRGQQVTLSCSPISGHRSVSWYQQTPGQGLQFLFEYFSETQRNKGNFPGRFSGRQFSNSRSEMNVSTLELGDSALYLCASSYAPGDEQYFGPGTRLTVT.

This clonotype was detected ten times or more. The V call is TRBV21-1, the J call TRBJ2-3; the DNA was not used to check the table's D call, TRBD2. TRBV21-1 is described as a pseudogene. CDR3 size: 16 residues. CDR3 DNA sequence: TGTGCCAGCAGCAAAGTGCCTAGCGAGGCCACAGATACGCAGTATTTT. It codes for CASSKVPSEATDTQYF.

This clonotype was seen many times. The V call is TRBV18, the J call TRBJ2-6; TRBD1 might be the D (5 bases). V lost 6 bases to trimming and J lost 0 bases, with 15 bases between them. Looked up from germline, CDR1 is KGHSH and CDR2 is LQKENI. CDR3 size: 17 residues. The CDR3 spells CASSQITGDSGANVLTF. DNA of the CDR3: TGTGCCAGCTCTCAAATCACAGGAGACTCTGGGGCCAACGTCCTGACTTTC.

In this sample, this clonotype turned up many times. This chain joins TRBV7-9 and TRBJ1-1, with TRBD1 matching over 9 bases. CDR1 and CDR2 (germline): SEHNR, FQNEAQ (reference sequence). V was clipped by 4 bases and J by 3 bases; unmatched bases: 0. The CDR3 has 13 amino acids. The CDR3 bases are TGTGCCAGCAGCTGGGACAGGGACACTGAAGCTTTCTTT. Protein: CASSWDRDTEAFF.